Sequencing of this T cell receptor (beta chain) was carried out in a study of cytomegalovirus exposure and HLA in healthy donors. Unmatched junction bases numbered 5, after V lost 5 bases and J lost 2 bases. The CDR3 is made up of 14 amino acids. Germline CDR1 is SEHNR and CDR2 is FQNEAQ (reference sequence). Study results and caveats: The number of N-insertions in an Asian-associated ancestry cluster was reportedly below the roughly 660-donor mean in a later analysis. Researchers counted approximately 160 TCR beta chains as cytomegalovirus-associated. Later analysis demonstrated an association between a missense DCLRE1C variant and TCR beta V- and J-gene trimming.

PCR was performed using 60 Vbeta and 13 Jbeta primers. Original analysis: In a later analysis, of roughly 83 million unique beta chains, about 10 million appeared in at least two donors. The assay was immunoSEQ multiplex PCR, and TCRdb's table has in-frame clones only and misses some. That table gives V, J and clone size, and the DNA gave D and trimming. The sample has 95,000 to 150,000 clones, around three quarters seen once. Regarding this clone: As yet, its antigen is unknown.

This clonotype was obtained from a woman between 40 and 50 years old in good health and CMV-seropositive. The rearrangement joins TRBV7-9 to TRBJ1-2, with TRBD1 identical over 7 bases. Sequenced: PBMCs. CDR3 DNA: TGTGCCAGCAGCCCAGACAGGGAAAACTATGGCTACACCTTC. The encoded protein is CASSPDRENYGYTF. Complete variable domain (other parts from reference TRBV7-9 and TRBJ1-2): DTGVSQNPRHKITKRGQNVTFRCDPISEHNRLYWYRQTLGQGPEFLTYFQNEAQLEKSRLLSDRFSAERPKGSFSTLEIQRTEQGDSAMYLCASSPDRENYGYTFGSGTRLTVV.